This T cell receptor beta chain came from a study of blood T cell repertoires in COVID-19. Turning to the study itself: Sources were T cells, B-cell-depleted T cells, or PBMCs; the material itself was cDNA or gDNA.

In the original analysis: From reference gene primer amplification, estimates of nucleated cell counts were derived. TCRdb's copy holds only in-frame clones and misses some; the assay was immunoSEQ multiplex PCR. V and J calls plus clone size are reproduced from that table; the DNA served to infer D and trimming. The top ten clones hold around 1.8% of a sample with hundreds of thousands of clones, 70% to 85% of them seen once. This clone was detected a few times. After removal of 4 bases from V and 4 bases from J, the junction contained 9 bases not matched to a gene. Germline CDR1 and CDR2: SGDLS and YYNGEE. This CDR3 is built from 16 residues.

The genes are TRBV9 and TRBJ1-2; 11 bases map to TRBD1. This sequence was found in an elderly woman with acute or convalescent COVID-19. Sequenced: peripheral blood. Written as DNA, the CDR3 is TGTGCCAGCAGCCTAAACCGGGGACAGGGGGGCTATGGCTACACCTTC. As protein: CASSLNRGQGGYGYTF.